The 9 T cell receptor beta chains below come from one sample, sequenced in a study of cytomegalovirus exposure and HLA in healthy donors. PCR used 60 Vbeta primers and 13 Jbeta primers. Here immunoSEQ multiplex PCR was the method, and the copy in TCRdb shows in-frame clones only, minus some. Among roughly 100,000 clones listed, approximately 11% were seen once. Sequencing was done on a sample of PBMCs. Source of these receptors: a man aged 40-49 years in good health and CMV-seropositive.

The table lists this clone with a few counts. The chain uses TRBV7-6 and TRBJ2-1, with TRBD2 identical over 12 bases. The CDR3 extends over 15 amino acids. Germline CDR1 and CDR2: SGHVS and FNYEAQ. With 6 bases clipped from V and 9 bases from J, the junction kept 9 bases outside the gene matches. CDR3 region: CASSPLAGGQGEQFF. Here the CDR3 DNA reads TGTGCCAGCAGTCCTCTAGCGGGAGGGCAGGGTGAGCAGTTCTTC. The variable domain in full, completed from reference TRBV7-6 and TRBJ2-1, reads GAGVSQSPRYKVTKRGQDVALRCDPISGHVSLYWYRQALGQGPEFLTYFNYEAQQDKSGLPNDRFSAERPEGSISTLTIQRTEQRDSAMYRCASSPLAGGQGEQFFGPGTRLTVL.

This clone has just a few counts. The CDR3 DNA reads TGTGCCAGCAGCTTCCCGGGAGCCAACACTGAAGCTTTCTTT. Its translation is CASSFPGANTEAFF. J is TRBJ1-1 and V is TRBV7-2; no clear D gene. Looked up from germline, CDR1 is SGHTA and CDR2 is FQGNSA. V lost 3 bases to trimming and J lost 2 bases, with 10 bases between them. This CDR3 region has 14 residues.

The sample holds a few counts of this clone. The CDR3 region has the DNA TGTGCCAGCAGTTTATCGGTCAGGGGCTACGAGCAGTACTTC. Its protein is CASSLSVRGYEQYF. The chain carries TRBV27 and TRBJ2-7; a weak D match, TRBD1 (6 bases). Looked up from germline, CDR1 is MNHEY and CDR2 is SMNVEV (reference sequence). V was trimmed by 0 bases and J by 3 bases, leaving 9 bases between them. The CDR3 covers 14 residues.

The V call is TRBV6-4, the J call TRBJ2-1, with D perhaps TRBD2 (5 bases). The germline CDR1 and CDR2 sequences are MRHNA and SNTAGT. Deletions cut 0 bases from V and 5 bases from J, with 11 bases between. This CDR3 region has 15 residues. The CDR3 loop is CASSDSGSPDNEQFF. The CDR3 DNA follows: TGTGCCAGCAGTGACTCAGGGAGTCCCGACAATGAGCAGTTCTTC.

V is TRBV7-9 and J is TRBJ2-4, with a weak D call TRBD2 (6 bases). CDR1 and CDR2 from the germline V gene are SEHNR and FQNEAQ (reference sequence). CDR3 size: 19 residues. V was pared by 2 bases and J by 0 bases, with 20 bases between. The CDR3 sequence: CASSLWAGRRDIAKNIQYF. The CDR3 nucleotides are TGTGCCAGCAGCTTATGGGCAGGACGGAGGGATATAGCCAAAAACATTCAGTACTTC.

This chain connects TRBV10-3 to TRBJ2-7; TRBD2 agrees at 7 bases. This CDR3 has 14 amino acids. Trimming at V came to 3 bases and at J to 0 bases, leaving 2 bases not matched to a gene. Germline CDR1 is ENHRY and CDR2 is SYGVKD. Here the CDR3 DNA reads TGTGCCATCAGTGAAGGCGGGGGCTCCTACGAGCAGTACTTC. Protein sequence: CAISEGGGSYEQYF.

This clone was seen a few times. The chain employs TRBV6-5 and TRBJ2-7; the match to TRBD2 covers 8 bases. The junction had 10 bases not matched to a gene; V was cut back by 4 bases and J by 2 bases. Germline assignment: CDR1 MNHEY and CDR2 SVGAGI. CDR3 size: 16 residues. The CDR3 DNA is TGTGCCAGCAGTTCATACGGGAGGGCGGCGGCCTACGAGCAGTACTTC. Amino acid sequence: CASSSYGRAAAYEQYF.

This clone was observed a handful of times. This chain joins TRBV5-6 and TRBJ2-1; the match to TRBD2 covers 8 bases. The V and J ends lost 4 bases and 3 bases, in that order; junction bases with no gene match: 6. Germline lookup yields CDR1 SGHDT and CDR2 YYEEEE. The CDR3 has 15 residues. This chain's CDR3 is CASSLTSGFYNEQFF. For the CDR3, the DNA is TGTGCCAGCAGCCTAACTAGCGGCTTCTACAATGAGCAGTTCTTC.

This sequence joins TRBV27 and TRBJ2-2; D unresolved. Germline V lookup: CDR1 MNHEY, CDR2 SMNVEV (reference sequence). V gave up 5 bases and J gave up 1 base, with 5 bases separating them. The CDR3 consists of 13 residues. Written as DNA, the CDR3 is TGTGCCAGCAGTCCCCGGAACACCGGGGAGCTGTTTTTT. Translating it yields CASSPRNTGELFF.